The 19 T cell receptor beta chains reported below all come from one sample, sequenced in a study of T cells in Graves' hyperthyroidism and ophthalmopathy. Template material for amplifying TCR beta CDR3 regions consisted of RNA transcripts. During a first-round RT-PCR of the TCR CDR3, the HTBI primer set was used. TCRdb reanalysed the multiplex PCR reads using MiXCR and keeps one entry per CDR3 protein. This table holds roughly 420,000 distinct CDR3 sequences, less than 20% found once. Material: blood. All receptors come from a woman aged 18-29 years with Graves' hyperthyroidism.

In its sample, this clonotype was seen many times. The CDR3 nucleotides read TGTGCCAGCAGCTTAAGTTCGGCCCTCCACTTT. It encodes CASSLSSALHF. V usage is TRBV11-2 and J usage is TRBJ1-6; D unresolved. With 2 bases removed from V and 14 bases from J, the gap between germline ends came to 7 bases. The CDR3 extends over 11 amino acids. Germline lookup yields CDR1 SGHAT and CDR2 FQNNGV.

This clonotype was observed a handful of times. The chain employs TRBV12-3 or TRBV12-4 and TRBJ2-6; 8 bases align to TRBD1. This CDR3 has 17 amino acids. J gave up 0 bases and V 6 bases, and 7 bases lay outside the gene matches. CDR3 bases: TGTGCCAGCAGGCCGGGACAGGCTAACTCTGGGGCCAACGTCCTGACTTTC. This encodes CASRPGQANSGANVLTF.

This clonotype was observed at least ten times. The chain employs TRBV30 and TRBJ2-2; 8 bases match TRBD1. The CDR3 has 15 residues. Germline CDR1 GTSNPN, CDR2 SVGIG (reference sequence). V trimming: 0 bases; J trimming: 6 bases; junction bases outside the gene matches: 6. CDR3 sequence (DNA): TGTGCCTGGAGTGTACTTGGACAGGGATCCGGGGAGCTGTTTTTT. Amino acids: CAWSVLGQGSGELFF.

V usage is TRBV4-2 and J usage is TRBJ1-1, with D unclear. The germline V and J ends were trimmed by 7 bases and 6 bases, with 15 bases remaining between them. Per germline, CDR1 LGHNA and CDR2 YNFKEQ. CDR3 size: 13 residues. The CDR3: CASIEEERPEAFF. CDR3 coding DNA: TGTGCCAGCATTGAGGAAGAGCGCCCTGAAGCTTTCTTT.

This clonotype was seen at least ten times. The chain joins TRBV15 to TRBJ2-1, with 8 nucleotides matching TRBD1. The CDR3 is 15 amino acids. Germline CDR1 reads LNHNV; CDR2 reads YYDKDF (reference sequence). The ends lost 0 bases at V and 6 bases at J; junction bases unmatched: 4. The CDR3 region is CATSREAGQANEQFF. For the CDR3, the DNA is TGTGCCACCAGCAGAGAGGCGGGACAGGCCAATGAGCAGTTCTTC.

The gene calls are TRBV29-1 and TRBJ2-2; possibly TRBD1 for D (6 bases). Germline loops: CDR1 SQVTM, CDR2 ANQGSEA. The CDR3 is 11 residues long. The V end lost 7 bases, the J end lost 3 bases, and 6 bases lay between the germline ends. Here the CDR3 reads CSGGHTGELFF. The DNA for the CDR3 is TGCAGCGGGGGGCACACCGGGGAGCTGTTTTTT.

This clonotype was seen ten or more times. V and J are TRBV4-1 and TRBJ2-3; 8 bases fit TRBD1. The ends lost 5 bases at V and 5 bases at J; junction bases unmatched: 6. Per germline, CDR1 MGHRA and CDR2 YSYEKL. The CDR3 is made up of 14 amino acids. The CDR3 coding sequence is TGCGCCAGCAGCGCACAGGGGGGACTAGATACGCAGTATTTT. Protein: CASSAQGGLDTQYF.

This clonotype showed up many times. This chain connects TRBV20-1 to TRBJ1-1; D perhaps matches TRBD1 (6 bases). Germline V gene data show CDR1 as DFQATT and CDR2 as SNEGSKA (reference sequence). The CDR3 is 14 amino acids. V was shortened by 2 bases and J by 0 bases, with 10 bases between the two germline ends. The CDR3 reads CSARPRTVNTEAFF. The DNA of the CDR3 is TGCAGTGCTAGACCCCGGACAGTGAACACTGAAGCTTTCTTT.

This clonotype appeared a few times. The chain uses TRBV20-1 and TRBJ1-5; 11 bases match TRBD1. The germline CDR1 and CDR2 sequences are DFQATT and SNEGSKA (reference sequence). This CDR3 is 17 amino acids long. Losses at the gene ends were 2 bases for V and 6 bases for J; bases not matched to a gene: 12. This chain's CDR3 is CSARSGQGADWGQPQHF. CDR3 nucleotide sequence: TGCAGTGCTAGATCTGGACAGGGGGCGGACTGGGGTCAGCCCCAGCATTTT.

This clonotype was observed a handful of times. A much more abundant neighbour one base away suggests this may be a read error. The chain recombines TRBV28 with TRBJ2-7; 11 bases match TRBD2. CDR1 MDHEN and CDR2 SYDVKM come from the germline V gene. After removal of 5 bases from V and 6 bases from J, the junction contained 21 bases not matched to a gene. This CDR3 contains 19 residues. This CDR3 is CASSPFPRRSSGGSIEQYF. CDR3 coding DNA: TGTGCCAGCAGTCCTTTCCCCCGGCGGTCTAGCGGGGGGTCGATCGAGCAGTACTTC.

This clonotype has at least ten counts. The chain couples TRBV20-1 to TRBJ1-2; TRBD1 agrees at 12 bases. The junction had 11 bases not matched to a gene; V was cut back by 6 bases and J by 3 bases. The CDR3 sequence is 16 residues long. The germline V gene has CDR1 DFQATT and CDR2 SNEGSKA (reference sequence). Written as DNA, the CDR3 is TGCAGTGCAGGGGACAGGGGGCGCCCGGTGGACTATGGCTACACCTTC. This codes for CSAGDRGRPVDYGYTF.

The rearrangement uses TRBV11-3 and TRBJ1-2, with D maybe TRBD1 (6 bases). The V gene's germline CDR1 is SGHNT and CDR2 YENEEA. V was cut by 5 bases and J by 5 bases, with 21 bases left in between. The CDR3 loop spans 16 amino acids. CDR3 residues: CASSPDGGGLTYGYTF. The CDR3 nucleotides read TGTGCCAGCAGCCCGGATGGTGGGGGCCTCACATATGGCTACACCTTC.

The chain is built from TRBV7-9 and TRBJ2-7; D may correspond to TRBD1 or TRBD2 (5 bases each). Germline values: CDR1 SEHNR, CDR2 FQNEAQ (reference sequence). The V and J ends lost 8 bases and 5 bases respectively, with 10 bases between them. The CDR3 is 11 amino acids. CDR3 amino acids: CASARGDEQYF. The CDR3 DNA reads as TGTGCCAGCGCCCGAGGGGACGAGCAGTACTTC.

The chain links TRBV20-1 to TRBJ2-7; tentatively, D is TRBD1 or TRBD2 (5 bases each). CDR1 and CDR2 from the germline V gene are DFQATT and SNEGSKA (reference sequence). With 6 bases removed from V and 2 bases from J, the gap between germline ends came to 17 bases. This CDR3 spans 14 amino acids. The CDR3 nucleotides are TGCAGTGCGCCCGGGACCCTAGGTGCCTACGAGCAGTACTTC. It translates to CSAPGTLGAYEQYF.

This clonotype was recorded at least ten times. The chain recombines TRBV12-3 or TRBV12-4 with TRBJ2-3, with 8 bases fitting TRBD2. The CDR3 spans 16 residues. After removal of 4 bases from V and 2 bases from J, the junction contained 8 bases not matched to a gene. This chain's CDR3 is CASSSRRGALTDTQYF. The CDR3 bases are TGTGCCAGCAGTTCCAGGCGGGGGGCCCTCACAGATACGCAGTATTTT.

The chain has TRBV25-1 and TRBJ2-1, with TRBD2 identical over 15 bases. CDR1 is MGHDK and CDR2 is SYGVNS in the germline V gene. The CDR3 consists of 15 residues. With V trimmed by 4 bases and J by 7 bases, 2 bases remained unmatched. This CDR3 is CASSGGTSGGNEQFF. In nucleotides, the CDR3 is TGTGCCAGCAGTGGGGGGACTAGCGGGGGGAATGAGCAGTTCTTC.

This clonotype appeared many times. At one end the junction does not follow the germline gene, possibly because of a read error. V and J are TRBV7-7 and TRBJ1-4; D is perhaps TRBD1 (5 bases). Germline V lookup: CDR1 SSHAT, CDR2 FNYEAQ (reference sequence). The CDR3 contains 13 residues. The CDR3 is CASSPGVNEKLFF. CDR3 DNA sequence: TGTGCTAGCAGCCCGGGGGTTAATGAAAAACTGTTTTTT.

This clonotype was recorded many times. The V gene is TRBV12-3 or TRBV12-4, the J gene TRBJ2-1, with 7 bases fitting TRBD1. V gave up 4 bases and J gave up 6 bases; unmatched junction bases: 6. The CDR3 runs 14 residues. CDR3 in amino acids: CASSYKGAINEQFF. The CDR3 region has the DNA TGTGCCAGCAGTTACAAGGGGGCGATCAATGAGCAGTTCTTC.

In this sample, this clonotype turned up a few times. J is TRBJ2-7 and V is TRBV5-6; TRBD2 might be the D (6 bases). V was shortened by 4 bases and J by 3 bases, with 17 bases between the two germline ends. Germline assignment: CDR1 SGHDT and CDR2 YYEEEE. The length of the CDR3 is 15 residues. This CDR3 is CASSAEEGLNYEQYF. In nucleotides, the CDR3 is TGTGCCAGCAGCGCGGAGGAGGGCCTCAACTACGAGCAGTACTTC.